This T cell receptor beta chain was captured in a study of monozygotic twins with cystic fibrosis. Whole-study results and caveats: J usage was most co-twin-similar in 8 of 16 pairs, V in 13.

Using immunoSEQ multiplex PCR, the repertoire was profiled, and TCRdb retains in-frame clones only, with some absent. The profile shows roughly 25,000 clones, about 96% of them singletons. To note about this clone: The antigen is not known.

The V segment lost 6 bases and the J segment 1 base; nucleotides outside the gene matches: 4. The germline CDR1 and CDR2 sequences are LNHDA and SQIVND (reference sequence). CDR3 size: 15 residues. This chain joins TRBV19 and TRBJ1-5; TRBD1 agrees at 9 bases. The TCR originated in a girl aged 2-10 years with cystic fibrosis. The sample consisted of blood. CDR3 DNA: TGTGCCAGTAGCTCCGGGACAGGGAGCAATCAGCCCCAGCATTTT. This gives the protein CASSSGTGSNQPQHF.